A single count supports the clone carrying this TCR beta chain. This CDR3 has 16 amino acids. The germline V gene has CDR1 LNHNV and CDR2 YYDKDF (reference sequence). J lost 6 bases, V lost 4 bases, and 8 bases had no gene match. Participants, about 18 to 90 years old, spanned 25 or so US areas. The data originate from a study of blood T cell repertoires in COVID-19. Per the study methods: How many nucleated cells were present was estimated from reference gene primer amplification. Libraries were prepared by immunoSEQ multiplex PCR; TCRdb keeps only in-frame clonotypes and omits some of them. The V and J calls and clone size were taken over from that table, and D and trimming were inferred from the DNA. The data hold 310,000 or so clones, with about 87% observed a single time.

The chain links TRBV15 to TRBJ2-1, with 11 nucleotides matching TRBD2. Material: PBMCs or T cells enriched from blood (not recorded which). The TCR was taken from a woman aged 18-35 years who had recovered from COVID-19. CDR3 in DNA: TGTGCCACCAGCACCTATGGACTAGCGGGCTCCAATGAGCAGTTCTTC. This translates into CATSTYGLAGSNEQFF. The entire variable domain, with the rest obtained from reference TRBV15 and TRBJ2-1, is as follows: DAMVIQNPRYQVTQFGKPVTLSCSQTLNHNVMYWYQQKSSQAPKLLFHYYDKDFNNEADTPDNFQSRRPNTSFCFLDIRSPGLGDTAMYLCATSTYGLAGSNEQFFGPGTRLTVL.